The 23 T cell receptor beta chains in this list originate from one sample, sequenced in a study of technical replicates of blood from a handful of donors. The method was immunoSEQ multiplex PCR; TCRdb's version includes in-frame clones alone and lacks a portion of them. The data contain about 59,000 clones, around 95% of them singletons. Sequenced material: PBMCs. All receptors derive from a human donor in good health. Some clones in this sample may be carry-over from other donors' samples.

This sequence joins TRBV9 and TRBJ2-7; 8 bases fit TRBD2. The CDR3 sequence is 14 residues long. The germline V gene has CDR1 SGDLS and CDR2 YYNGEE. V shed 0 bases, J shed 2 bases, and the junction held 1 base outside the gene matches. CDR3 loop: CASSVAGGPYEQYF. The CDR3 nucleotides read TGTGCCAGCAGCGTAGCGGGAGGGCCCTACGAGCAGTACTTC. The variable domain in full, completed from reference TRBV9 and TRBJ2-7, reads DSGVTQTPKHLITATGQRVTLRCSPRSGDLSVYWYQQSLDQGLQFLIQYYNGEERAKGNILERFSAQQFPDLHSELNLSSLELGDSALYFCASSVAGGPYEQYFGPGTRLTVT.

V is TRBV7-2 and J is TRBJ2-7; D is perhaps TRBD1 (5 bases). Trimming removed 2 bases at V and 0 bases at J, with 11 bases between. CDR1 is SGHTA and CDR2 is FQGNSA in the germline V gene. This CDR3 comprises 15 residues. In DNA form, the CDR3 reads TGTGCCAGCAGCTTAATGCAGGGAAGCTCCTACGAGCAGTACTTC. Its translation is CASSLMQGSSYEQYF. The whole variable domain, remainder taken from reference TRBV7-2 and TRBJ2-7, is GAGVSQSPSNKVTEKGKDVELRCDPISGHTALYWYRQSLGQGLEFLIYFQGNSAPDKSGLPSDRFSAERTGGSVSTLTIQRTQQEDSAVYLCASSLMQGSSYEQYFGPGTRLTVT.

The rearrangement joins TRBV6-1 to TRBJ1-1, with 8 nucleotides matching TRBD1. Per the germline V gene, CDR1 is MNHNS and CDR2 is SASEGT. Losses at the gene ends were 5 bases for V and 2 bases for J; bases not matched to a gene: 7. This CDR3 has 15 residues. Here the CDR3 reads CASSPPGQENTEAFF. CDR3 bases: TGTGCCAGCAGTCCTCCGGGACAGGAAAACACTGAAGCTTTCTTT.

This chain connects TRBV30 to TRBJ1-1, with TRBD1 as a possible D gene (6 bases). Trimming shortened V by 1 base and J by 7 bases, and 13 bases separated the two germline ends. The length of the CDR3 is 13 residues. Germline CDR1 reads GTSNPN; CDR2 reads SVGIG (reference sequence). As DNA, the CDR3 is TGTGCCTGGAGTGCGTACCCGGACAGTGAAGCTTTCTTT. Protein product: CAWSAYPDSEAFF.

This clone came up once. The J gene is TRBJ1-1, the V gene TRBV25-1, with no clear D. Trimming removed 3 bases at V and 4 bases at J, with 15 bases between. This CDR3 contains 15 residues. The germline CDR1 and CDR2 sequences are MGHDK and SYGVNS. CDR3: CASSDLRAESTEAFF. The CDR3 nucleotides are TGTGCCAGCAGTGACTTGAGGGCGGAGAGCACTGAAGCTTTCTTT.

The chain uses TRBV2 and TRBJ1-2, with 7 nucleotides matching TRBD1. The CDR3 runs to 12 residues. Trimming removed 11 bases from V and 8 bases from J; junction bases left unmatched: 11. CDR1 and CDR2 from the germline V gene are SNHLY and FYNNEI. This chain's CDR3 is CAGGTKGAGYTF. The CDR3, as DNA: TGTGCCGGGGGGACCAAGGGGGCCGGCTACACCTTC.

The rearrangement uses TRBV28 and TRBJ1-2, with D unclear. The CDR3 length is 13 residues. The V and J ends lost 6 bases and 0 bases respectively, with 8 bases between them. Germline assignment: CDR1 MDHEN and CDR2 SYDVKM. CDR3 bases: TGTGCCAGCAGAGGGAGGACTAACTATGGCTACACCTTC. It is translated as CASRGRTNYGYTF.

The V call is TRBV5-1, the J call TRBJ1-1; 9 nucleotides align to TRBD1. The germline V gene has CDR1 SGHRS and CDR2 YFSETQ. This CDR3 region has 14 residues. With 5 bases clipped from V and 4 bases from J, the junction kept 6 bases outside the gene matches. The CDR3 here is CASRPQGAVTEAFF. The DNA of the CDR3 is TGCGCCAGCAGGCCACAGGGGGCGGTCACTGAAGCTTTCTTT. The complete variable domain, with remaining parts taken from reference TRBV5-1 and TRBJ1-1, reads KAGVTQTPRYLIKTRGQQVTLSCSPISGHRSVSWYQQTPGQGLQFLFEYFSETQRNKGNFPGRFSGRQFSNSRSEMNVSTLELGDSALYLCASRPQGAVTEAFFGQGTRLTVV.

The rearrangement links TRBV27 to TRBJ2-5, with D maybe TRBD1 (6 bases). V shed 9 bases and J shed 2 bases, with 10 bases lying between them. From germline, CDR1 is MNHEY and CDR2 SMNVEV (reference sequence). The CDR3 is 12 residues long. In nucleotides, the CDR3 is TGTGCCAGTGGACAGTCTCAAGAGACCCAGTACTTC. It encodes CASGQSQETQYF.

This rearrangement joins TRBV30 to TRBJ2-7; 10 bases agree with TRBD2. This CDR3 has 14 amino acids. J lost 5 bases, V lost 2 bases, and 6 bases had no gene match. CDR1 and CDR2 from the germline V gene are GTSNPN and SVGIG (reference sequence). CDR3 region: CAWSRVAGGNEQYF. CDR3 bases: TGTGCCTGGAGTAGAGTAGCGGGAGGCAACGAGCAGTACTTC.

The V gene is TRBV6-1, the J gene TRBJ1-6, with D perhaps matching TRBD1 (5 bases). There are 14 residues in the CDR3. The V gene lost 11 bases and the J gene lost 9 bases, with 20 bases spanning the gap. Per the germline V gene, CDR1 is MNHNS and CDR2 is SASEGT. The CDR3 is CASDDTGGGSPLHF. The CDR3 nucleotides are TGTGCCTCCGACGACACGGGGGGTGGTTCACCCCTCCACTTT.

The chain uses TRBV10-3 and TRBJ2-7; 9 positions agree with TRBD2. CDR1 and CDR2 from the germline V gene are ENHRY and SYGVKD. The junction had 9 bases not matched to a gene; V was cut back by 11 bases and J by 4 bases. There are 13 residues in the CDR3. CDR3 nucleotides: TGTGCCTCATCAGGGCGGGAGGGTTACGAGCAGTACTTC. This encodes CASSGREGYEQYF.

The chain carries TRBV4-3 and TRBJ1-6; no clear D gene. This CDR3 contains 19 residues. Germline V lookup: CDR1 LGHNA, CDR2 YSLEER. V lost 0 bases and J 1 base, leaving 16 bases between the germline ends. The chain's CDR3 is CASSQDSRRLSSYNSPLHF. CDR3 in DNA: TGCGCCAGCAGCCAAGATTCGCGGCGCTTATCTTCCTATAATTCACCCCTCCACTTT.

The chain is built from TRBV5-4 and TRBJ1-2, with 7 bases identical to TRBD1. The CDR3 is 15 residues long. Germline CDR1 SGHNT, CDR2 YYREEE (reference sequence). V lost 0 bases, J lost 4 bases, and 6 bases stayed unmatched. In DNA form, the CDR3 reads TGTGCCAGCAGCTTGGGAAGACAGGGCGGCTATGGCTACACCTTC. It codes for CASSLGRQGGYGYTF.

The chain carries TRBV5-1 and TRBJ1-1; 8 bases are a match to TRBD1. V gave up 0 bases and J gave up 8 bases; unmatched junction bases: 3. Germline V gene lookup returns CDR1 SGHRS and CDR2 YFSETQ. This CDR3 has 13 residues. DNA of the CDR3: TGCGCCAGCAGCTTGGAGACAGGGGCCGAAGCTTTCTTT. Amino acids: CASSLETGAEAFF. The complete variable domain, with remaining parts taken from reference TRBV5-1 and TRBJ1-1, reads KAGVTQTPRYLIKTRGQQVTLSCSPISGHRSVSWYQQTPGQGLQFLFEYFSETQRNKGNFPGRFSGRQFSNSRSEMNVSTLELGDSALYLCASSLETGAEAFFGQGTRLTVV.

The CDR3 loop reads CASSPYSQGNTEAFF. In nucleotides, the CDR3 is TGTGCCAGTAGCCCTTATAGCCAGGGAAACACTGAAGCTTTCTTT. The genes are TRBV19 and TRBJ1-1, with D perhaps matching TRBD1 (5 bases). V gave up 6 bases and J gave up 2 bases, with 16 bases separating them. The CDR3 has 15 residues. The germline V gene encodes CDR1 LNHDA and CDR2 SQIVND (reference sequence).

The chain has TRBV29-1 and TRBJ2-7; 8 bases match TRBD1. This CDR3 spans 17 amino acids. The V and J ends lost 4 bases and 4 bases, in that order; junction bases with no gene match: 18. The V gene's germline CDR1 is SQVTM and CDR2 ANQGSEA. The DNA for the CDR3 is TGCAGCGTTGGGGACAGGCGGGGACCTTCACCCTTATACGAGCAGTACTTC. It specifies CSVGDRRGPSPLYEQYF.

The chain employs TRBV5-1 and TRBJ1-1; TRBD1 is a possible D gene (6 bases). This CDR3 is 16 amino acids long. V was shortened by 0 bases and J by 0 bases, with 12 bases between the two germline ends. CDR1 is SGHRS and CDR2 is YFSETQ in the germline V gene. The CDR3 nucleotides are TGCGCCAGCAGCTTGGAGGGGAGGGGGATGAACACTGAAGCTTTCTTT. Its protein is CASSLEGRGMNTEAFF.

This chain connects TRBV7-6 to TRBJ2-1, with TRBD2 matching 11 bases. V dropped 6 bases and J dropped 6; count of bases not matched to a gene: 16. CDR3 length: 18 residues. The germline V gene has CDR1 SGHVS and CDR2 FNYEAQ. The CDR3 bases are TGTGCCAGCAGTTGGCCCCAACACGATAGCGGGAGGGCCAATGAGCAGTTCTTC. This codes for CASSWPQHDSGRANEQFF.

The chain couples TRBV9 to TRBJ1-4, with a possible D match to TRBD1 (5 bases). The CDR3 has 15 residues. V was pared by 6 bases and J by 7 bases, with 19 bases between. CDR1 SGDLS and CDR2 YYNGEE come from the germline V gene. The CDR3 loop is CASTGQGLPSEKLFF. In DNA, the CDR3 is TGTGCCAGCACCGGGCAGGGCCTCCCTAGTGAAAAACTGTTTTTT.

The V gene is TRBV9, the J gene TRBJ2-2, with D tentatively TRBD1 (6 bases). Germline-derived CDR1 and CDR2 are SGDLS and YYNGEE. This CDR3 has 15 amino acids. V shed 4 bases and J shed 0 bases, with 10 bases lying between them. CDR3 nucleotide sequence: TGTGCCAGCAGCCCGACAGGCGCGAACACCGGGGAGCTGTTTTTT. Translation gives CASSPTGANTGELFF.

The chain combines TRBV4-1 with TRBJ1-2; D is unresolved. This CDR3 has 14 residues. Germline loops: CDR1 MGHRA, CDR2 YSYEKL. Deletions cut 1 base from V and 3 bases from J, with 9 bases between. As DNA, the CDR3 is TGCGCCAGCAGCCAAGCGAACAGCTACTATGGCTACACCTTC. This codes for CASSQANSYYGYTF.

This clone was observed many times. The chain links TRBV6-1 to TRBJ1-2; D unresolved. This CDR3 has 11 amino acids. Germline V gives CDR1 MNHNS, CDR2 SASEGT. The V and J ends lost 5 bases and 5 bases respectively, with 6 bases between them. The CDR3: CASSPLYGYTF. In nucleotides, the CDR3 is TGTGCCAGCAGTCCCTTATATGGCTACACCTTC.